This T cell receptor beta chain was recovered during a study of cytomegalovirus exposure and HLA in healthy donors (dated by TCRdb to about 2017). Concerning the study at large: According to an earlier analysis of a few hundred of the donors, some 180 million T cells yielded roughly 110 million unique TCR beta sequences and around 300 Gb of sequence data. A later analysis re-analyzed previously published TCR beta repertoires from several hundred donors and added high-resolution HLA genotyping to study TCR occurrence patterns. Rather than using new phenotypic data, the later analysis identified candidate immune exposures from TCR beta sequences and from how often those sequences occurred across donors. In a later genetic analysis, genome-wide SNP genotypes for about three fifths of the roughly 670 donors were used, and that subset was treated as a discovery cohort. Among some 400 genotyped donors of the cohort, an average of approximately 240,000 unique TCR beta nucleotide sequences was sequenced per donor, of which roughly 17% were non-productive. An early release covering about 600 HLA-typed donors comprised 250 to 350 gigabases of sequencing data and approximately 80 million unique TCR sequences. The study aimed to test whether cataloging public T cell receptors could reveal signatures of past pathogen exposure. Donor age, sex, ethnicity and CMV serostatus were compiled together with the repertoire data. Of the roughly 400 genotyped donors, 65% to 90% fell in the genetic ancestry cluster associated with self-reported Caucasian donors. Because of strong linkage in the cohort, a few DR-DQ haplotypes were treated as single units for association and clustering. HLA typing covered class I and class II loci at four-digit resolution. A separate validation cohort of approximately 130 different subjects was used in addition to the roughly 670-subject first cohort. All discovery cohort repertoires had been generated on a single sequencing platform. To predict cytomegalovirus infection status, the study brought together high-throughput TCR immunosequencing, statistical association of individual TCRs with disease status, and machine learning. The study profiled the T cell repertoires of about 720 subjects by immunosequencing and related them to cytomegalovirus serostatus. The number of typed donors differed by locus: 629-630 for A, B, C, DRB1 and DQB1; approximately 520 for DQA1; about 600 for DPA1; and some 470 for DPB1. An earlier analysis of some 500 of the donors applied high-throughput TCR beta sequencing to assess whether each TCR beta V gene segment acted as functional or pseudogenic. Study-wide findings and limitations: According to the authors, the approach could potentially be generalized to other disease states and immunological phenotypes. In a later genetic analysis, a missense DCLRE1C variant was associated with V-gene and J-gene trimming of TCR beta chains, and the association was replicated in an independent cohort. Correlated functional status among segregating V segments might reflect linkage disequilibrium, but an unknown experimental factor could not be ruled out. A cluster of highly shared sequence variants was judged likely to represent a technical artifact of the sequencing pipeline. The only immune exposure information available for the cohort was CMV serostatus. HLA typing was unavailable for some donors at each locus, so association tests used only the typed subset. When HLA alleles, especially DR and DQ, strongly co-occurred, attributing TCR associations to individual alleles was difficult. Roughly uniform sequencing depth across donors was assumed in presence/absence analyses, although this assumption may not hold. A later analysis found that TCR association rates varied across HLA loci, with DRB1 alleles showing the most associated TCRs and HLA-C alleles the fewest. Most CMV-associated TCR beta chains appeared to be HLA-restricted in a later analysis, and the HLA associations seemed to be driven largely by CMV exposure. An earlier analysis of some 590 of the donors showed that most TCR beta V segments appeared in productive rearrangements either about 90% or about 30% of the time, which broadly matched IMGT annotations. According to a later analysis, parvovirus B19, influenza, CMV and Epstein-Barr virus appeared linked to several top co-occurrence clusters. A few of the identified cytomegalovirus-associated TCR beta chains were confirmed in vitro to be specific for cytomegalovirus antigens. A further reported finding was that TCR beta sequences accurately predicted the HLA-A and HLA-B alleles for most subjects in the first cohort. A later analysis associated 15,000 or so TCR beta sequences with specific HLA alleles at a false discovery rate of 0.05. The cohort was sequenced for TCR beta chains only, and without alpha or paired-chain data the features that could be detected were limited. Compared with the 666-donor mean, donors in an Asian-associated ancestry cluster had fewer N-insertions in productive TCRs, according to a later genetic analysis. A total of fewer than 200 TCR beta chains were listed by the study as associated with cytomegalovirus. Compared with equally common non-associated chains, HLA-associated TCR beta chains in a later analysis were more clonally expanded and had lower generation probabilities. Because counts were too low, 15 to 20 rarely observed V segments, including chromosome 9 orphons, were excluded from the earlier analysis of 587 of the donors. While some public TCRs were present in many individuals, most TCR sequences turned up only very rarely across donors. Cytomegalovirus status was reported to be diagnosed by the classifier with high specificity and sensitivity in both the original and validation cohorts.

Of note for this clone: What this receptor recognizes is not known. The record has no base qualities; no much larger clone is one base away.

The protocol used for the library was the immunoSEQ multiplex PCR assay. The multiplex PCR relied on a mix of 60 forward primers for TCR Vbeta segments and 13 reverse primers for TCR Jbeta segments. The CDR3 region of rearranged TCR beta genes was amplified from genomic DNA with a multiplex PCR assay. The amplified TCR beta libraries were sequenced on the Illumina HiSeq System as 87-base-pair reads. As for the original processing: Across the roughly 640 repertoires, a later analysis counted 60 million to 90 million unique TCR beta chains, roughly 11 million of which were shared by at least two donors. To remove PCR and sequencing errors, raw reads were error-corrected and collapsed into unique sequences using a nearest-neighbor algorithm that merged closely related sequences. V, D and J gene segments were assigned by aligning CDR3 sequences to IMGT reference sequences. For a sequence to be retained, a match of at least six nucleotides to both a V gene segment and a J gene segment was required. Rearrangements were called productive when the CDR3 lacked stop codons and stayed in frame with V and J; all others were non-productive. CDR3 was defined according to IMGT convention as the region running from the second conserved V-encoded cysteine to the conserved J-encoded phenylalanine. The earlier analysis of 450 to 750 of the donors excluded any sequence lacking an unambiguous match to a single V gene segment. In an earlier analysis of some 590 of the donors, a V segment was called functional when productive rearrangements were above 56.7%, and segregating when the standard deviation between donors exceeded 5%. A statistical classification framework was built for diagnosing cytomegalovirus status from the catalog of TCR beta chain sequences. V and J gene assignment, in a later analysis, came from comparing TCR nucleotide sequences with IMGT/GENE-DB human TR gene sequences. Using the TCRdist pipeline, a later analysis assigned CDR3 sequences along with most-parsimonious VDJ recombination scenarios. In a later analysis, each TCR beta chain was defined by its CDR3 amino acid sequence together with its V-gene family, and reads lacking a unique V-gene family were excluded. A later analysis removed 550 to 650 highly shared, low-generation-probability nucleotide sequences to deal with suspected cross-contamination and a sequencing artifact. In a later analysis, a clonal expansion index for each public chain was calculated from normalized within-repertoire ranks of inferred template counts. In a later analysis, generation probabilities were computed with a VDJ recombination model fitted to out-of-frame rearrangements, and the resulting probabilities were checked against IGoR. In a later analysis, TCR-TCR, TCR-HLA and TCR-CMV co-occurrence was scored with hypergeometric tests, and a repertoire-size bias correction was applied to TCR pairs. False discovery rates were estimated in a later analysis by permuting HLA or CMV assignments 20 times. In a later analysis, co-occurring TCRs were grouped using DBSCAN, and TCRdist sequence similarity was added for clustering within HLA-allele-positive subsets. Repertoires with fewer than 30,000 or more than 120,000 public chains, plus five repertoires with anomalous nucleotide sharing, were excluded from co-occurrence clustering. The table comes from immuneACCESS by way of TCRdb, which keeps in-frame sequences with V and J called. Part of the clones is missing from these tables; in studies checked, under half for an unresolved V gene and the rest for unknown reasons. Clonal size and the V and J genes are those of that table, whereas D and trimming came from the DNA. In all, the sample holds 200,000 to 250,000 clones, and approximately 84% of those were seen once. The top ten clonotypes cover 0.5% to 0.7% of the sample.

The cohort comprised some 730 healthy bone marrow donors. All cohort members were sampled while nominally healthy, although unrecorded immune exposures were likely present. The donor tested CMV seronegative, placing the donor among the 350 to 400 seronegative members of the cohort. Every donor gave a peripheral blood sample, and the peripheral blood mononuclear cells from that sample were used for TCR beta sequencing. The Qiagen DNeasy Blood Extraction Kit was used to extract genomic DNA from the blood cell samples. Source material: PBMCs. This clonotype originated in a woman aged 40 to 55 in good health and CMV-seronegative.

The CDR3: CASSLGQGYEKLFF. The DNA reads as follows: TGTGCCAGCAGCCTCGGACAGGGATACGAAAAACTGTTTTTT. The chain uses TRBV9 and TRBJ1-4, and 8 bases in between align with TRBD1. The V end gives up 4 bases and the J end 8 bases, leaving 7 bases in the junction not matched to a gene. From the germline V gene, CDR1 is SGDLS and CDR2 is YYNGEE. From its cysteine to its phenylalanine, the CDR3 spans 14 amino acids. Only CDR3 DNA remains: 42 bases, in frame from the first base.